Each of the 17 T cell receptor beta chains below was sequenced from the same sample in a study of blood T cell repertoires in COVID-19. Profiling relied on immunoSEQ multiplex PCR, and the TCRdb table lists in-frame clones only, not all of them. The repertoire holds about 140,000 clones, about 86% seen once, with more than 7% in the top ten. The specimen was peripheral blood. Receptor source: a human donor in a cohort sampled during active COVID-19.

V usage is TRBV28 and J usage is TRBJ1-6; D unresolved. The CDR3 totals 15 residues. CDR1 MDHEN and CDR2 SYDVKM come from the germline V gene. Between the trimmed V and J ends, which lost 5 bases and 0 bases, there was a span of 8 bases. Here the CDR3 DNA reads TGTGCCAGCAGTCCTACAGTCTCCTATAATTCACCCCTCCACTTT. Its translation is CASSPTVSYNSPLHF.

The chain carries TRBV18 and TRBJ1-6; 7 bases are shared with TRBD1. The V segment lost 1 base and the J segment 7 bases; nucleotides outside the gene matches: 1. Germline CDR1 reads KGHSH; CDR2 reads LQKENI. This CDR3 spans 14 amino acids. The CDR3 reads CASSPQGANSPLHF. In nucleotides, the CDR3 is TGTGCCAGCTCACCACAGGGGGCAAATTCACCCCTCCACTTT.

This clone was observed many times. The chain recombines TRBV7-8 with TRBJ1-3; the D is unclear. This CDR3 is built from 15 residues. CDR1 is SGHVS, CDR2 FQNEAQ, per germline. V was shortened by 5 bases and J by 4 bases, with 15 bases between the two germline ends. CDR3 in DNA: TGTGCCAGCAGCATCTCGAGGGATTCGGGAAACACCATATATTTT. Its protein product is CASSISRDSGNTIYF.

The chain has TRBV9 and TRBJ2-2, with D perhaps TRBD1 (6 bases). Germline CDR1 and CDR2: SGDLS and YYNGEE. The CDR3 totals 15 residues. Deletions cut 4 bases from V and 4 bases from J, with 14 bases between. The CDR3 region is CASSPRDNPTGELFF. The DNA for the CDR3 is TGTGCCAGCAGCCCCCGGGACAATCCCACCGGGGAGCTGTTTTTT.

The rearrangement joins TRBV9 to TRBJ2-6; 7 bases align to TRBD1. V lost 4 bases and J lost 4; bases outside the gene matches: 8. This CDR3 has 16 residues. Germline assignment: CDR1 SGDLS and CDR2 YYNGEE. Here the CDR3 DNA reads TGTGCCAGCAGCCCAACGACAGGGTCGGGGGCCAACGTCCTGACTTTC. It is translated as CASSPTTGSGANVLTF.

The V and J genes are TRBV19 and TRBJ2-1; 9 bases fit TRBD2. The J segment lost 7 bases and the V segment lost 3 bases, leaving 10 bases of the junction unmatched. This CDR3 is built from 16 residues. Per the germline V gene, CDR1 is LNHDA and CDR2 is SQIVND (reference sequence). The CDR3 is CASSIWVAGGQNEQFF. As DNA, the CDR3 is TGTGCCAGTAGTATCTGGGTCGCGGGGGGGCAAAATGAGCAGTTCTTC.

The V gene is TRBV4-1, the J gene TRBJ1-3, with 7 bases aligning to TRBD1. Germline trimming cut 4 bases from V and 0 bases from J; bases unmatched to any gene: 6. CDR3 length equals 16 residues. Per germline, CDR1 MGHRA and CDR2 YSYEKL. The CDR3 loop is CASSPGQARSGNTIYF. The CDR3 nucleotides read TGCGCCAGCAGCCCCGGACAGGCCCGCTCTGGAAACACCATATATTTT.

The rearrangement links TRBV20-1 to TRBJ2-7; the D is unclear. The CDR3 is 11 residues long. Germline CDR1 reads DFQATT; CDR2 reads SNEGSKA (reference sequence). Trimming shortened V by 6 bases and J by 6 bases, and 12 bases separated the two germline ends. The CDR3, as DNA: TGCAGTGCATCAGTCCCGCCCGAGCAGTACTTC. This translates into CSASVPPEQYF.

The gene calls are TRBV12-3 or TRBV12-4 and TRBJ2-4, with 7 bases lining up with TRBD2. The length of the CDR3 is 12 residues. V shed 6 bases and J 9 bases; nucleotides not matched to a gene: 5. CDR3 amino acids: CASSMGEGIQYF. The CDR3 bases are TGTGCCAGCAGCATGGGGGAGGGCATTCAGTACTTC.

The V and J genes are TRBV3-1 (or the pseudogene TRBV3-2) and TRBJ1-1, with 9 bases fitting TRBD1. CDR1 is LGHDT, CDR2 YNNKEL, per germline (reference sequence). This CDR3 comprises 13 residues. Trimming removed 2 bases from V and 14 bases from J; junction bases left unmatched: 9. This CDR3 reads CASSQLTGTGCFF. CDR3 in DNA: TGTGCCAGCAGCCAACTTACCGGGACAGGGTGCTTCTTT.

The table lists this clone with a few counts. The V call is TRBV27, the J call TRBJ2-7; TRBD1 matches 7 bases. Germline CDR1 is MNHEY and CDR2 is SMNVEV (reference sequence). V lost 3 bases to trimming and J lost 13 bases; unmatched junction nucleotides: 12. The CDR3 covers 13 residues. DNA for the CDR3: TGTGCCAGCAGTTTGATACGACAGGGATGGTTATACTTC. It is translated as CASSLIRQGWLYF.

The chain has TRBV4-1 and TRBJ1-4; TRBD1 aligns across 7 bases. With V trimmed by 3 bases and J by 0 bases, 10 bases remained unmatched. The CDR3 sequence is 18 residues long. Per germline, CDR1 MGHRA and CDR2 YSYEKL. The chain's CDR3 is CASSHSRQGVPTNEKLFF. CDR3 nucleotide sequence: TGCGCCAGCAGCCACTCGAGGCAGGGGGTCCCAACTAATGAAAAACTGTTTTTT.

This chain uses TRBV10-1 with TRBJ2-3, with 10 positions matching TRBD2. V trimming: 7 bases; J trimming: 4 bases; junction bases outside the gene matches: 2. The CDR3 sequence is 13 residues long. The germline CDR1 and CDR2 sequences are WNHNN and SYGVQD (reference sequence). Here the CDR3 reads CASTSGGSDTQYF. For the CDR3, the DNA is TGCGCCAGCACTAGCGGGGGATCAGATACGCAGTATTTT.

The genes are TRBV14 and TRBJ2-5; D is ambiguous. The CDR3 consists of 12 residues. Germline-derived CDR1 and CDR2 are SGHDN and FVKESK. V lost 0 bases, J lost 6 bases, and 5 bases lay in between. CDR3 in amino acids: CASSQEAKTQYF. CDR3 DNA sequence: TGTGCCAGCAGCCAAGAAGCGAAGACCCAGTACTTC.

The chain carries TRBV27 and TRBJ2-7; D might be TRBD2 (6 bases). CDR3 length: 18 residues. CDR1 and CDR2 from the germline V gene are MNHEY and SMNVEV (reference sequence). V was clipped by 6 bases and J by 3 bases, with 27 bases between them. In DNA form, the CDR3 reads TGTGCCAGCAGACCCGAACCCGGGCCCCTGGGGGGTTACTACGAGCAGTACTTC. The encoded protein is CASRPEPGPLGGYYEQYF.

Only a few counts were recorded for this clone. The V and J genes are TRBV11-2 and TRBJ2-2; 7 bases line up with TRBD1. There are 14 residues in the CDR3. With V trimmed by 2 bases and J by 3 bases, 0 bases remained unmatched. Germline V gene lookup returns CDR1 SGHAT and CDR2 FQNNGV. The chain's CDR3 is CASSLQGDTGELFF. CDR3 DNA: TGTGCCAGCAGCTTACAGGGGGACACCGGGGAGCTGTTTTTT.

In its sample, this clone was seen a few times. V usage is TRBV12-3 or TRBV12-4 and J usage is TRBJ1-6; D not resolved. The CDR3 contains 12 residues. Trimming cost V 5 bases and J 7 bases, with 6 bases left between them. Here the CDR3 reads CASSPSNSPLHF. The CDR3, as DNA: TGTGCCAGCAGTCCGTCGAATTCACCCCTCCACTTT.